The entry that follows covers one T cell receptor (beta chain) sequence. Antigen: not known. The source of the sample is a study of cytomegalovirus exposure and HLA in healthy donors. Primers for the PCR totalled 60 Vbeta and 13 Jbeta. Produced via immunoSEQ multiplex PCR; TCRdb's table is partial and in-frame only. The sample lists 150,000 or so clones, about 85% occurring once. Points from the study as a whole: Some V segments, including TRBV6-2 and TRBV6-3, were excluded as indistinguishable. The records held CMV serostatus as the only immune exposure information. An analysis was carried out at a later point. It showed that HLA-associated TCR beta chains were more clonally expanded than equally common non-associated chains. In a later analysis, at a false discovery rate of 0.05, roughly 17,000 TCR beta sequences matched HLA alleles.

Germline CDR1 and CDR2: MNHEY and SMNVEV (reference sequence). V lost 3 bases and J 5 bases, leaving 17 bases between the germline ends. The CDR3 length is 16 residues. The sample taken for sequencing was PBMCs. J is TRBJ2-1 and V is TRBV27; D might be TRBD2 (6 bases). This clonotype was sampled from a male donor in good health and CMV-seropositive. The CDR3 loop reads CASSFTLGGIDNEQFF. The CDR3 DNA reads TGTGCCAGCAGTTTCACACTTGGCGGGATCGACAATGAGCAGTTCTTC.